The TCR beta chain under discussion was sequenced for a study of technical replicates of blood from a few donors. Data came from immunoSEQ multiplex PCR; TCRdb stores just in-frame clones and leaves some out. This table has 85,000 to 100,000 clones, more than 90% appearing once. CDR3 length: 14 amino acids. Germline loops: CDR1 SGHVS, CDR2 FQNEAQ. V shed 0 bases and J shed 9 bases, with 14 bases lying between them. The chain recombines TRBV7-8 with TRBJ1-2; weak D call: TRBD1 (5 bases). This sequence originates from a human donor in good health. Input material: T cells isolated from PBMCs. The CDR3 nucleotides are TGTGCCAGCAGCTTAGCGGGGCAGGGTGGAAGCTACACCTTC. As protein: CASSLAGQGGSYTF.